The 27 T cell receptor beta chains listed next were all sequenced from one sample in a study of tumor-infiltrating lymphocytes in primary liver carcinoma. TCR beta cDNA was prepared out of roughly 500 ng total RNA by means of a constant-region primer. Three-round nested multiplex PCR performed with slightly modified ARM-PCR produced the TCR beta libraries. Both of the initial two PCR rounds ran for nine to eleven cycles and employed TRBV1-TRBV30 forward primers alongside a C-beta reverse primer. TCRdb reprocessed the multiplex PCR reads with MiXCR, giving one entry per CDR3 protein. Among under 200,000 distinct CDR3 sequences listed, roughly 80% were seen once. RNA and DNA were co-extracted from about 19-30 mg of unsorted bulk tissue. The source material was tumor tissue from primary liver carcinoma. These receptors originate from a man between 40 and 49 years old with primary liver carcinoma and hepatitis B virus infection.

As to this clonotype: This is likely a read error, given that the CDR3 carries no conserved phenylalanine or tryptophan at its end. The chain joins TRBV4-3 to TRBJ1-1, with D unclear. The germline CDR1 and CDR2 sequences are LGHNA and YSLEER. Trimming cost V 2 bases and J 8 bases, with 18 bases left between them. The CDR3 runs 15 residues. DNA for the CDR3: TGCGCCAGCAGCCAAACACAGCGTGGGTCCACGGAAGCTTTCCTT. Protein product: CASSQTQRGSTEAFL.

This clonotype has only a few counts. One junction end does not reproduce the germline sequence, and a read error may be involved. The rearrangement uses TRBV5-1 and TRBJ1-4; no reliable D call. This CDR3 has 16 amino acids. CDR1 and CDR2 from the germline V gene are SGHRS and YFSETQ. CDR3 protein: CASSEEQHATNEKLFF. The CDR3 bases are TGTGCCAGCAGCGAAGAACAACATGCAACTAATGAAAAACTGTTTTTT.

This clonotype showed up just a few times. A much larger clone differs by one base, so this may be a read error. The chain links TRBV5-1 to TRBJ2-7; no clear D. In germline, CDR1 is SGHRS, CDR2 YFSETQ. The CDR3 covers 15 residues. CDR3 sequence: CANSLVGAASYEQYF. The DNA for the CDR3 is TGCGCCAACAGCTTGGTCGGCGCAGCCTCCTACGAGCAGTACTTC.

This clonotype was detected only once. The CDR3 carries no conserved terminal phenylalanine or tryptophan, so it likely arises from a read error. V and J are TRBV10-2 and TRBJ2-7, with D unclear. The CDR3 covers 12 residues. V lost 4 bases to trimming and J lost 7 bases, with 11 bases between them. Germline lookup yields CDR1 WSHSY and CDR2 SAAADI. CDR3 residues: CASSVAVGEQYL. The CDR3 DNA reads as TGCGCCAGCAGTGTCGCAGTGGGTGAGCAGTACTTA.

On this clonotype: A read error may account for a junction end that differs from germline. CDR3 DNA sequence: TGTGCCAGCACGAATAGCGGGAGCCTTACCTATGAGCAGTACTTC. It translates to CASTNSGSLTYEQYF. This chain links TRBV6-1 with TRBJ2-7, with 9 bases identical to TRBD2. The CDR3 loop spans 15 amino acids. The V gene's germline CDR1 is MNHNS and CDR2 SASEGT.

In this sample, this clonotype turned up once. A much larger clone lies a single base off, so this may be a read error. The chain couples TRBV6-4 to TRBJ2-3; D might be TRBD1 (6 bases). The CDR3 is 14 residues long. The V and J ends lost 3 bases and 5 bases respectively, with 12 bases between them. CDR1 and CDR2 from the germline V gene are MRHNA and SNTAGT. The CDR3: CASSEGTWGDTQYF. CDR3 nucleotide sequence: TGTGCCAGCAGTGAGGGGACATGGGGAGATACGCAGTATTTT.

In this sample, this clonotype turned up once. A read error may produce the germline difference seen at one junction end. DNA for the CDR3: TGTGCAATTAAAGACAGGGGAGGGAGCTCCTACGAACAGTACTTC. Residues: CAIKDRGGSSYEQYF. This rearrangement joins TRBV12-3 or TRBV12-4 to TRBJ2-7, with a weak D call TRBD1 (8 bases). This CDR3 is 15 amino acids long.

To note about this clonotype: One end of the junction is discordant with germline, which a read error may explain. CDR3 in DNA: TGTGCCAGCAGAACTGAAGCGGGGAGGTTGAATACGCATTATTTT. Protein sequence: CASRTEAGRLNTHYF. The chain is built from TRBV6-5 and TRBJ2-3; the match to TRBD2 covers 7 bases. Germline CDR1 and CDR2: MNHEY and SVGAGI. The length of the CDR3 is 15 residues.

About this clonotype: This clone may be a read error of a much larger clone one base away. The J gene is TRBJ2-5, the V gene TRBV7-9; 9 bases match TRBD2. The V segment lost 3 bases and the J segment 8 bases; nucleotides outside the gene matches: 7. The CDR3 is 14 residues long. Germline CDR1 SEHNR, CDR2 FQNEAQ (reference sequence). The DNA of the CDR3 is TGTGCCAGCAGCTTTGTAGCGGGAGTGGAAACCCAGTACTTC. Its translation: CASSFVAGVETQYF.

This sequence joins TRBV5-4 and TRBJ2-5, with D unclear. Germline V gene data show CDR1 as SGHNT and CDR2 as YYREEE (reference sequence). CDR3 length equals 12 residues. V was clipped by 4 bases and J by 14 bases, with 18 bases between them. The CDR3 DNA is TGTGCCAGCAGCATGGTCAAGGCAGTCAAATACTTC. Its protein is CASSMVKAVKYF. Supplemented by reference TRBV5-4 and TRBJ2-5, the full variable domain reads ETGVTQSPTHLIKTRGQQVTLRCSSQSGHNTVSWYQQALGQGPQFIFQYYREEENGRGNFPPRFSGLQFPNYSSELNVNALELDDSALYLCASSMVKAVKYFGPGTRLLVL.

The chain has TRBV5-6 and TRBJ2-3, with 8 bases matching TRBD1. V lost 2 bases and J lost 5; bases outside the gene matches: 10. CDR3 size: 16 residues. The V gene's germline CDR1 is SGHDT and CDR2 YYEEEE. CDR3 protein: CASSFTGQAGEDTQYF. The CDR3 DNA reads TGTGCCAGCAGCTTCACGGGACAGGCCGGAGAAGATACGCAGTATTTT. The full variable domain, in which reference TRBV5-6 and TRBJ2-3 provide the parts outside the CDR3, is DAGVTQSPTHLIKTRGQQVTLRCSPKSGHDTVSWYQQALGQGPQFIFQYYEEEERQRGNFPDRFSGHQFPNYSSELNVNALLLGDSALYLCASSFTGQAGEDTQYFGPGTRLTVL.

As concerns this clonotype: No conserved phenylalanine or tryptophan ends this CDR3, so it is likely a read error. The gene calls are TRBV12-3 or TRBV12-4 and TRBJ2-7; possibly TRBD1 or TRBD2 for D (5 bases each). The germline V and J ends were trimmed by 5 bases and 1 base, with 12 bases remaining between them. The CDR3 sequence is 14 residues long. The chain's CDR3 is CASSMQGESYEQYL. CDR3 in DNA: TGTGCCAGCAGTATGCAGGGAGAGTCCTACGAGCAGTACTTA.

Worth noting for this clonotype: Since no conserved phenylalanine or tryptophan closes the CDR3, a read error is the likely cause. J is TRBJ2-3 and V is TRBV11-1, with D perhaps TRBD1 or TRBD2 (5 bases each). V was cut by 5 bases and J by 1 base, with 19 bases left in between. This CDR3 spans 17 amino acids. Germline V lookup: CDR1 SGHAT, CDR2 FQDESV (reference sequence). The CDR3 bases are TGTGCCAGCAGCCCCGGGGCCTTGAGAAGTGGCACAGATACGCAGTATCTT. Translation gives CASSPGALRSGTDTQYL.

Of note for this clonotype: This clone may be a read error of a much larger clone one base away. The V call is TRBV9, the J call TRBJ2-3; 11 bases line up with TRBD1. This CDR3 has 16 amino acids. Germline CDR1 is SGDLS and CDR2 is YYNGEE. J lost 2 bases, V lost 7 bases, and 9 bases had no gene match. The CDR3 nucleotides are TGTGCCAGCGGCTTCCGGACAGGGGGCCTCACAGATACGCAGTATTTT. Translation: CASGFRTGGLTDTQYF.

As for this clonotype: Given the absence of the conserved phenylalanine or tryptophan at the CDR3 end, a read error is likely. The DNA is left out, because the CDR3 cannot be placed on it with certainty; the CDR3 is given as TCRdb lists it. V is TRBV11-1 and J is TRBJ2-3; the D call in the table, TRBD2, was not verified against the DNA. Germline V gene data show CDR1 as SGHAT and CDR2 as FQDESV (reference sequence). Termini included, the CDR3 measures 15 amino acids. CDR3 residues: CASSLAGGSPDTQCV.

Details on this clonotype: A much larger clone lies one base from this, so it may be a read error. The rearrangement links TRBV28 to TRBJ1-3; TRBD1 agrees at 10 bases. Germline V gives CDR1 MDHEN, CDR2 SYDVKM. The CDR3 is made up of 16 amino acids. CDR3 bases: TGTGTCAGCAGTCAAGTGGGACAGGGGACTGGAAACACCATATATTTT. Translated, it gives CVSSQVGQGTGNTIYF.

The chain joins TRBV19 to TRBJ2-3, with a tentative D call TRBD1 (6 bases). The CDR3 has 14 amino acids. From germline, CDR1 is LNHDA and CDR2 SQIVND (reference sequence). V was shortened by 6 bases and J by 4 bases, with 14 bases between the two germline ends. CDR3 amino acids: CASRATGKADTQYF. The DNA for the CDR3 is TGTGCCAGTAGAGCTACAGGGAAAGCAGATACGCAGTATTTT.

Remarks on this clonotype: This may be a read error, as it is one base from a much larger clone. The chain links TRBV5-1 to TRBJ1-1, with D unclear. Germline V lookup: CDR1 SGHRS, CDR2 YFSETQ. Trimming cost V 4 bases and J 1 base, with 14 bases left between them. This CDR3 comprises 15 residues. This CDR3 reads CASSTRARTNTEAFF. The DNA for the CDR3 is TGCGCCAGCAGCACCCGCGCCAGGACGAACACTGAAGCTTTCTTT.

By frequency in the sample, this clonotype is medium-sized. The gene calls are TRBV29-1 and TRBJ2-2; 7 nucleotides match TRBD1. The V gene end was trimmed by 6 bases and the J gene end by 7 bases; junction bases not matched to a gene: 11. In germline, CDR1 is SQVTM, CDR2 ANQGSEA. This CDR3 has 14 residues. DNA of the CDR3: TGCAGCGTCTATGGGACAGTGGGTCGCGGGGAGCTGTTTTTT. Amino acids: CSVYGTVGRGELFF.

This clonotype showed up just a few times. The chain couples TRBV19 to TRBJ2-7; 7 nucleotides line up with TRBD1. The CDR3 totals 13 residues. V lost 5 bases to trimming and J lost 5 bases; unmatched junction nucleotides: 6. Germline lookup yields CDR1 LNHDA and CDR2 SQIVND (reference sequence). CDR3: CASSATGVNEQYF. In DNA form, the CDR3 reads TGTGCCAGTAGTGCAACAGGGGTGAACGAGCAGTACTTC.

The chain carries TRBV29-1 and TRBJ2-1; possible D gene TRBD1, 6 bases. CDR1 and CDR2 from the germline V gene are SQVTM and ANQGSEA. V dropped 6 bases and J dropped 16 bases, with 31 bases sitting between them. The length of the CDR3 is 15 residues. CDR3 in DNA: TGCAGCGTCGCCCCCCCAGGACAGCTACACAATGGGCAATTCTTC. It codes for CSVAPPGQLHNGQFF.

On this clonotype: The junction departs from the called germline gene at one end, perhaps through a read error. The chain carries TRBV12-3 or TRBV12-4 and TRBJ2-5; D is uncertain. The CDR3 is 13 amino acids. CDR3 sequence: CASSQWSQETQYF. The CDR3 coding sequence is TGTGCCAGCAGTCAATGGTCCCAAGAGACCCAATACTTC.

To note about this clonotype: The missing conserved phenylalanine or tryptophan at the end of this CDR3 makes a read error likely. CDR3 sequence reads: CASSMGGDGGISLSGAEVLTL. The CDR3 bases are TGTGCCAGCAGCATGGGGGGAGACGGGGGCATTTCCCTCTCTGGGGCCGAAGTCCTGACTTTA. V gene TRBV11-2 combines with J gene TRBJ2-6; D possibly uses TRBD1 or TRBD2 (6 bases each). CDR3 length equals 21 residues. With 5 bases removed from V and 13 bases from J, the gap between germline ends came to 39 bases. CDR1 SGHAT and CDR2 FQNNGV come from the germline V gene.

A note on this clonotype: One end of the junction is discordant with germline, which a read error may explain. The chain employs TRBV5-4 and TRBJ2-1; a weak D match, TRBD2 (6 bases). Looked up from germline, CDR1 is SGHNT and CDR2 is YYREEE (reference sequence). The CDR3 covers 15 residues. CDR3 region: CASSSNRGDLNDQFF. CDR3 sequence (DNA): TGTGCCAGCAGCTCCAATCGCGGGGACCTCAATGACCAGTTCTTC.

Only one count was recorded for this clonotype. A junction end diverges from the germline sequence, so it may reflect a read error. As DNA, the CDR3 is TGTAGCGTTGCCCCAGGTTGGGGGATGAACACTGAAGCTTTGTTT. The encoded protein is CSVAPGWGMNTEALF. The chain has TRBV29-1 and TRBJ1-1; possibly TRBD1 for D (5 bases). The CDR3 is 15 amino acids. Germline CDR1 reads SQVTM; CDR2 reads ANQGSEA.

As regards this clonotype: Given the absence of the conserved phenylalanine or tryptophan at the CDR3 end, a read error is likely. It is unclear where the CDR3 begins or ends on the DNA, so no DNA is shown, and the CDR3 is as TCRdb lists it. The CDR3 here is CASSSGLAGGNTGEMFL. This chain connects TRBV28 to TRBJ2-2; TRBD2, the table's D call, lacks a check against the DNA. The CDR3 comprises 17 residues, both ends counted. Germline CDR1 reads MDHEN; CDR2 reads SYDVKM.

The V gene is TRBV5-4, the J gene TRBJ1-2; D is undetermined. From germline, CDR1 is SGHNT and CDR2 YYREEE (reference sequence). Trimming took off 5 bases at V and 4 bases at J, with 15 bases between the two ends. This CDR3 region has 14 residues. CDR3 nucleotides: TGTGCCAGCAGAGGTGCAAGGGATAGCTATGGCTACACCTTC. Protein: CASRGARDSYGYTF.